One and the same sample provided the 25 T cell receptor beta chains below, sequenced in a study of lymphopenia after photon versus proton radiotherapy. The protocol was immunoSEQ multiplex PCR, while the TCRdb copy is restricted to in-frame clones and leaves out a portion. This sample carries some 30,000 clones, roughly nine tenths of them seen once, and the ten largest clones take less than 8.5%. The sample was peripheral blood, taken from a patient treated with proton-based radiotherapy. These receptors all stem from a woman in her 70s with pancreatic cancer. Some clones in this sample may be carry-over from other donors' samples.

This sequence joins TRBV18 and TRBJ1-1; 8 bases map to TRBD1. The V gene's germline CDR1 is KGHSH and CDR2 LQKENI. This CDR3 is built from 15 residues. V lost 5 bases, J lost 4 bases, and 9 bases stayed unmatched. Written as DNA, the CDR3 is TGTGCCAGCTCATCAGCCCGACAGGGGCCCACTGAAGCTTTCTTT. Translated, it gives CASSSARQGPTEAFF.

The chain carries TRBV7-9 and TRBJ2-1, with D unresolved. Germline assignment: CDR1 SEHNR and CDR2 FQNEAQ (reference sequence). The CDR3 covers 12 residues. V lost 0 bases and J 9 bases, leaving 6 bases between the germline ends. CDR3 in DNA: TGTGCCAGCAGCTTAGCCGGGCTTGAGCAGTTCTTC. It codes for CASSLAGLEQFF.

The chain joins TRBV5-1 to TRBJ1-2; TRBD1 aligns across 8 bases. Germline V gene data show CDR1 as SGHRS and CDR2 as YFSETQ. CDR3 length: 13 residues. V shed 4 bases, J shed 7 bases, and the junction held 6 bases outside the gene matches. CDR3: CASSIDRGGGYTF. As DNA, the CDR3 is TGCGCCAGCAGCATAGACAGGGGAGGTGGCTACACCTTC.

This chain connects TRBV2 to TRBJ2-7; D is ambiguous. This CDR3 is built from 12 residues. Trimming took 8 bases from V and 2 from J, leaving 10 bases between them. Germline-derived CDR1 and CDR2 are SNHLY and FYNNEI. CDR3 nucleotide sequence: TGTGCCAGCGCTGGAGAGACCTACGAGCAGTACTTC. This gives the protein CASAGETYEQYF.

The CDR3 DNA follows: TGTGCCAGCAGCCGAGTGCTAGCGGGAGCGGGGACAGATACGCAGTATTTT. It codes for CASSRVLAGAGTDTQYF. The chain has TRBV7-2 and TRBJ2-3, with 10 bases fitting TRBD2. The CDR3 runs to 17 residues. With 5 bases clipped from V and 3 bases from J, the junction kept 11 bases outside the gene matches. Germline V gene lookup returns CDR1 SGHTA and CDR2 FQGNSA.

The rearrangement joins TRBV5-4 to TRBJ2-1, with 8 bases lining up with TRBD1. The CDR3 is 15 residues long. The V segment lost 4 bases and the J segment 0 bases; nucleotides outside the gene matches: 3. Germline V gene lookup returns CDR1 SGHNT and CDR2 YYREEE (reference sequence). The CDR3 is CASSLTGASYNEQFF. The CDR3 nucleotides are TGTGCCAGCAGCCTGACAGGGGCCTCCTACAATGAGCAGTTCTTC.

The chain employs TRBV19 and TRBJ1-2; TRBD1 is a possible D gene (6 bases). Trimming pared 6 bases from V and 5 bases from J, leaving 16 bases between. CDR1 is LNHDA and CDR2 is SQIVND in the germline V gene (reference sequence). This CDR3 spans 14 amino acids. The chain's CDR3 is CASSPGHQGYGYTF. The CDR3 nucleotides are TGTGCCAGTAGCCCGGGACACCAAGGGTATGGCTACACCTTC.

V gene TRBV25-1 combines with J gene TRBJ1-2; 7 nucleotides line up with TRBD1. The CDR3 covers 14 residues. J gave up 4 bases and V 6 bases, and 8 bases lay outside the gene matches. CDR1 is MGHDK and CDR2 is SYGVNS in the germline V gene. The DNA of the CDR3 is TGTGCCAGCAGCGAAGCCGGGACAGCCTATGGCTACACCTTC. Its protein product is CASSEAGTAYGYTF.

The sample holds one count of this clone. The CDR3 here is CASSPTSGGEATQYF. Written as DNA, the CDR3 is TGTGCCAGCAGCCCTACTAGCGGGGGGGAAGCTACGCAGTATTTT. This chain connects TRBV7-9 to TRBJ2-3; 13 bases agree with TRBD2. The germline CDR1 and CDR2 sequences are SEHNR and FQNEAQ (reference sequence). The trim removed 5 bases at V and 8 bases at J, leaving 7 bases unmatched. The CDR3 runs 15 residues. Full variable domain (missing parts from reference TRBV7-9 and TRBJ2-3): DTGVSQNPRHKITKRGQNVTFRCDPISEHNRLYWYRQTLGQGPEFLTYFQNEAQLEKSRLLSDRFSAERPKGSFSTLEIQRTEQGDSAMYLCASSPTSGGEATQYFGPGTRLTVL.

This chain uses TRBV11-2 with TRBJ2-2, with a weak D call TRBD1 (5 bases). CDR1 SGHAT and CDR2 FQNNGV come from the germline V gene. The V end was cut by 5 bases, the J end by 8 bases, with 12 bases between. The CDR3 runs to 13 residues. Written as DNA, the CDR3 is TGTGCCAGCAGCCCTACACAGGCAGGGGAGCTGTTTTTT. It codes for CASSPTQAGELFF.

CDR3 nucleotide sequence: TGTGCCAGCAGTTTATCTGGGACGGTGAACACTGAAGCTTTCTTT. Translation: CASSLSGTVNTEAFF. The chain has TRBV28 and TRBJ1-1, with D perhaps matching TRBD1 (5 bases). The germline V gene encodes CDR1 MDHEN and CDR2 SYDVKM. There are 15 residues in the CDR3. Deletions cut 1 base from V and 0 bases from J, with 9 bases between. Full variable domain (missing parts from reference TRBV28 and TRBJ1-1): DVKVTQSSRYLVKRTGEKVFLECVQDMDHENMFWYRQDPGLGLRLIYFSYDVKMKEKGDIPEGYSVSREKKERFSLILESASTNQTSMYLCASSLSGTVNTEAFFGQGTRLTVV.

This clone was detected once. This chain connects TRBV2 to TRBJ2-5, with D possibly matching TRBD2 (5 bases). This CDR3 comprises 13 residues. Germline V gene data show CDR1 as SNHLY and CDR2 as FYNNEI. V was trimmed by 6 bases and J by 3 bases, leaving 11 bases between them. CDR3 nucleotides: TGTGCCAGCAGGAGGGCGTTCGAAGAGACCCAGTACTTC. Amino acids: CASRRAFEETQYF.

This clone has a handful of counts. The chain recombines TRBV10-2 with TRBJ2-2; 9 nucleotides align to TRBD1. The ends lost 7 bases at V and 3 bases at J; junction bases unmatched: 9. Germline V lookup: CDR1 WSHSY, CDR2 SAAADI. The CDR3 loop spans 16 amino acids. Written as DNA, the CDR3 is TGCGCCAGCACCTCAAGGACAGGGGAGTACACCGGGGAGCTGTTTTTT. This encodes CASTSRTGEYTGELFF.

J is TRBJ1-2 and V is TRBV5-1, with 9 bases identical to TRBD1. CDR1 and CDR2 (germline): SGHRS, YFSETQ. Trimming removed 1 base from V and 7 bases from J; junction bases left unmatched: 8. The CDR3 runs to 15 residues. The CDR3 nucleotides read TGCGCCAGCAGCTTGAGGGAACAGGGGGCGCTTGGCTACACCTTC. Translated, it gives CASSLREQGALGYTF. Full variable domain (missing parts from reference TRBV5-1 and TRBJ1-2): KAGVTQTPRYLIKTRGQQVTLSCSPISGHRSVSWYQQTPGQGLQFLFEYFSETQRNKGNFPGRFSGRQFSNSRSEMNVSTLELGDSALYLCASSLREQGALGYTFGSGTRLTVV.

This chain joins TRBV2 and TRBJ1-2; no clear D. Germline V gene data show CDR1 as SNHLY and CDR2 as FYNNEI. Trimming shortened V by 2 bases and J by 2 bases, and 9 bases separated the two germline ends. The CDR3 is made up of 14 amino acids. CDR3 amino acids: CASSELGANYGYTF. CDR3 bases: TGTGCCAGCAGTGAACTGGGCGCAAACTATGGCTACACCTTC.

This chain connects TRBV4-1 to TRBJ2-3, with 10 bases matching TRBD2. The CDR3 is 16 amino acids. V gave up 0 bases and J gave up 5 bases; unmatched junction bases: 5. Per germline, CDR1 MGHRA and CDR2 YSYEKL. For the CDR3, the DNA is TGCGCCAGCAGCCAAGAAGCGGGAGGGCCTGGAGATACGCAGTATTTT. This translates into CASSQEAGGPGDTQYF.

This rearrangement joins TRBV7-9 to TRBJ1-1; D uncertain. The V end lost 0 bases, the J end lost 6 bases, and 14 bases lay between the germline ends. The germline CDR1 and CDR2 sequences are SEHNR and FQNEAQ (reference sequence). This CDR3 has 15 residues. CDR3 nucleotide sequence: TGTGCCAGCAGCTTAGCATCGGGCTCTCGGGCTGAAGCTTTCTTT. It translates to CASSLASGSRAEAFF.

The V call is TRBV7-8, the J call TRBJ1-6; D call uncertain. The CDR3 covers 17 residues. Germline V gene sequence: CDR1 SGHVS, CDR2 FQNEAQ. V shed 1 base and J shed 11 bases, with 21 bases lying between them. CDR3 amino acids: CASSLGSIASIRAPLHF. As DNA, the CDR3 is TGTGCCAGCAGCTTAGGGAGTATAGCGTCCATTCGGGCACCCCTCCACTTT. The variable domain in full, with the rest retrieved from reference TRBV7-8 and TRBJ1-6, is GAGVSQSPRYKVAKRGQDVALRCDPISGHVSLFWYQQALGQGPEFLTYFQNEAQLDKSGLPSDRFFAERPEGSVSTLKIQRTQQEDSAVYLCASSLGSIASIRAPLHFGNGTRLTVT.

This chain links TRBV4-1 with TRBJ2-3, with no clear D. Between the trimmed V and J ends, which lost 1 base and 9 bases, there was a span of 11 bases. The CDR3 is made up of 13 amino acids. The germline V gene has CDR1 MGHRA and CDR2 YSYEKL. For the CDR3, the DNA is TGCGCCAGCAGCCAAGGGAGCCTAGGAACGCAGTATTTT. Amino acid sequence: CASSQGSLGTQYF.

This clone was observed a single time. The rearrangement uses TRBV6-6 and TRBJ1-5, with TRBD1 identical over 8 bases. The CDR3 sequence is 14 residues long. CDR1 is MNHNY and CDR2 is SVGAGI in the germline V gene (reference sequence). V shed 4 bases and J 7 bases; nucleotides not matched to a gene: 6. The CDR3 protein is CASSFDRGWQPQHF. DNA for the CDR3: TGTGCCAGCAGTTTTGACAGGGGTTGGCAGCCCCAGCATTTT.

Comment on this clone: Other DNA sequences in the sample encode the same CDR3. This chain links TRBV18 with TRBJ1-1, with D uncertain. The CDR3 runs 13 residues. The V and J ends lost 3 bases and 1 base respectively, with 6 bases between them. Germline V gene lookup returns CDR1 KGHSH and CDR2 LQKENI. CDR3 protein: CASSPMANTEAFF. CDR3 coding DNA: TGTGCCAGCTCACCTATGGCGAACACTGAAGCTTTCTTT.

This clone was counted between two and nine times. The chain couples TRBV13 to TRBJ1-1, with D unresolved. Germline V gene sequence: CDR1 PRHDT, CDR2 FYEKMQ (reference sequence). V shed 2 bases and J shed 1 base, with 11 bases lying between them. This CDR3 contains 15 residues. CDR3 region: CASSLPRRPNTEAFF. Here the CDR3 DNA reads TGTGCCAGCAGCTTACCGCGCAGGCCGAACACTGAAGCTTTCTTT.

The chain is built from TRBV18 and TRBJ1-1, with TRBD1 as a possible D gene (5 bases). The V and J ends lost 2 bases and 4 bases respectively, with 11 bases between them. Germline CDR1 and CDR2: KGHSH and LQKENI. This CDR3 spans 14 amino acids. CDR3 DNA sequence: TGTGCCAGCTCACCAGGCGGGGGAAGCACTGAAGCTTTCTTT. Protein: CASSPGGGSTEAFF.

This rearrangement joins TRBV6-6 to TRBJ2-1, with D hard to call. The CDR3 consists of 11 residues. The V gene lost 10 bases and the J gene lost 6 bases, with 10 bases spanning the gap. Germline values: CDR1 MNHNY, CDR2 SVGAGI (reference sequence). As DNA, the CDR3 is TGTGCCACCGTGGATGGCAATGAGCAGTTCTTC. This sequence encodes CATVDGNEQFF.

CDR3 DNA: TGTGCCAGCAGTGAAGTGACCCAGGCGTCCTACAATGAGCAGTTCTTC. Protein: CASSEVTQASYNEQFF. The chain recombines TRBV6-1 with TRBJ2-1; D gene uncertain. The CDR3 runs to 16 residues. Trimming removed 1 base at V and 1 base at J, with 11 bases between. Germline CDR1 MNHNS, CDR2 SASEGT.